This TCR beta chain was captured in a study of blood T cell repertoires in COVID-19. The method was immunoSEQ multiplex PCR; TCRdb's version includes in-frame clones alone and lacks a portion of them. Counted here are some 100,000 clones, about four fifths occurring once; the ten biggest clones make up around 7.2%. Germline V lookup: CDR1 KGHDR, CDR2 SFDVKD. The CDR3 is 13 residues long. Trimming shortened V by 3 bases and J by 7 bases, and 11 bases separated the two germline ends. The source is a man aged 45-65 years with active or convalescent COVID-19. The chain uses TRBV24-1 and TRBJ1-1; possible D gene TRBD1, 6 bases. The sequenced material came from peripheral blood. The CDR3 sequence is CATSDPDRLEAFF. The CDR3 nucleotides read TGTGCCACCAGTGATCCAGACAGGCTTGAAGCTTTCTTT.